The 30 T cell receptor beta chains listed next were all sequenced from one sample in a study of shared T cell receptors in the human thymus. The protocol was immunoSEQ multiplex PCR, while the TCRdb copy is restricted to in-frame clones and leaves out a portion. The sample yields about 660,000 clones, 85% to 90% seen once. This sample also belongs to another study, concerning human thymus T cells.

Sequencing was done on a sample of thymocytes. These receptors came from a boy younger than two with a congenital heart defect.

The chain combines TRBV7-2 with TRBJ2-1, with D tentatively TRBD1 (7 bases). The CDR3 has 16 amino acids. The germline V gene has CDR1 SGHTA and CDR2 FQGNSA. Trimming cost V 0 bases and J 4 bases, with 13 bases left between them. Written as DNA, the CDR3 is TGTGCCAGCAGCTTAGCTTGGAGGGGGCATTACAATGAGCAGTTCTTC. Its translation: CASSLAWRGHYNEQFF.

The J gene is TRBJ1-1, the V gene TRBV12-2; the table assigns TRBD1, which was not confirmed against the DNA. TRBV12-2 is described as a pseudogene. The CDR3 has 15 residues. Here the CDR3 DNA reads TGTGCAAGTCGATCCTCGGGACAGCCGAACACTGAAGCTTTCTTT. Its protein is CASRSSGQPNTEAFF.

V is TRBV10-1 and J is TRBJ2-2; TRBD2 aligns across 8 bases. Germline CDR1 is WNHNN and CDR2 is SYGVQD (reference sequence). Trimming at V came to 8 bases and at J to 8 bases, leaving 4 bases not matched to a gene. CDR3 size: 12 residues. For the CDR3, the DNA is TGCGCCAGCGGGACTAGACCGGGGGAGCTGTTTTTT. Translated, it gives CASGTRPGELFF.

The J gene is TRBJ2-1, the V gene TRBV6-5, with 8 bases matching TRBD2. The V gene end was trimmed by 6 bases and the J gene end by 8 bases; junction bases not matched to a gene: 9. Germline lookup yields CDR1 MNHEY and CDR2 SVGAGI. The CDR3 is made up of 14 amino acids. The CDR3 DNA reads TGTGCCAGCAGGCGGAGCGGGAGCGAGGATGAGCAGTTCTTC. Translation gives CASRRSGSEDEQFF.

The CDR3 is CASSAKRARYNEQFF. The CDR3 DNA reads as TGCGCCAGCAGCGCTAAGCGGGCTCGGTACAATGAGCAGTTCTTC. The rearrangement joins TRBV10-1 to TRBJ2-1; weak D call: TRBD2 (6 bases). Germline V gene sequence: CDR1 WNHNN, CDR2 SYGVQD (reference sequence). V gave up 6 bases and J gave up 4 bases, with 16 bases separating them. The CDR3 sequence is 15 residues long.

The chain combines TRBV2 with TRBJ2-2; 9 nucleotides align to TRBD2. After removal of 8 bases from V and 8 bases from J, the junction contained 9 bases not matched to a gene. This CDR3 is 14 amino acids long. Germline V gene lookup returns CDR1 SNHLY and CDR2 FYNNEI. CDR3 region: CASAGGTIVGELFF. The CDR3 region has the DNA TGTGCCAGCGCGGGGGGGACTATTGTGGGGGAGCTGTTTTTT.

This clone was recorded a few times. The chain couples TRBV11-2 to TRBJ2-3; 7 bases are a match to TRBD2. V was pared by 5 bases and J by 2 bases, with 13 bases of the junction left unmatched. CDR1 and CDR2 (germline): SGHAT, FQNNGV. This CDR3 comprises 17 residues. CDR3 in amino acids: CASSLRASGGHTDTQYF. The CDR3 region has the DNA TGTGCCAGCAGCCTCCGTGCTAGCGGAGGCCACACAGATACGCAGTATTTT. Supplemented by reference TRBV11-2 and TRBJ2-3, the full variable domain reads EAGVAQSPRYKIIEKRQSVAFWCNPISGHATLYWYQQILGQGPKLLIQFQNNGVVDDSQLPKDRFSAERLKGVDSTLKIQPAKLEDSAVYLCASSLRASGGHTDTQYFGPGTRLTVL.

To note about this clone: The junction departs from germline at one end; a sequencing error may be responsible. V and J are TRBV6-1 and TRBJ2-2; D call uncertain. This CDR3 has 13 residues. The germline V gene encodes CDR1 MNHNS and CDR2 SASEGT. In DNA, the CDR3 is TGTGCCAGCAGTGAGAGGAACCCCGGGGAGCTGTTTTTT. Protein sequence: CASSERNPGELFF.

The J gene is TRBJ2-7, the V gene TRBV10-1; 9 bases are a match to TRBD2. J lost 1 base, V lost 3 bases, and 4 bases had no gene match. Germline values: CDR1 WNHNN, CDR2 SYGVQD (reference sequence). The CDR3 sequence is 15 residues long. The CDR3 region is CASSDETSGSYEQYF. CDR3 DNA: TGCGCCAGCAGTGACGAGACTAGCGGATCCTACGAGCAGTACTTC.

The V gene is TRBV29-1, the J gene TRBJ2-2; D is possibly TRBD1 (6 bases). With 3 bases removed from V and 6 bases from J, the gap between germline ends came to 14 bases. The length of the CDR3 is 14 residues. Germline V gene sequence: CDR1 SQVTM, CDR2 ANQGSEA. The CDR3 DNA sequence: TGCAGCGTTGAGGGCGGACAGTTGGCCGGGGAGCTGTTTTTT. Translated, it gives CSVEGGQLAGELFF.

The rearrangement uses TRBV11-3 and TRBJ2-3; TRBD2 might be the D (5 bases). The CDR3 has 15 amino acids. Trimming pared 5 bases from V and 3 bases from J, leaving 15 bases between. From germline, CDR1 is SGHNT and CDR2 YENEEA. The CDR3 region is CASSATGLGTDTQYF. The CDR3 DNA reads as TGTGCCAGCAGCGCAACGGGGTTAGGTACAGATACGCAGTATTTT.

This sequence joins TRBV7-9 and TRBJ1-4, with a possible D match to TRBD1 (5 bases). This CDR3 has 17 residues. CDR1 is SEHNR and CDR2 is FQNEAQ in the germline V gene (reference sequence). Trimming shortened V by 3 bases and J by 7 bases, and 21 bases separated the two germline ends. The CDR3 DNA follows: TGTGCCAGCAGCTTCCCTCGGTGGCGTCAGGGTGGTGAAAAACTGTTTTTT. It translates to CASSFPRWRQGGEKLFF.

The chain links TRBV19 to TRBJ2-7; D ambiguous. With 8 bases removed from V and 7 bases from J, the gap between germline ends came to 18 bases. Germline lookup yields CDR1 LNHDA and CDR2 SQIVND (reference sequence). CDR3 length: 13 residues. The CDR3 loop is CASAPELPREQYF. In DNA form, the CDR3 reads TGTGCCAGTGCCCCGGAGCTCCCTCGGGAGCAGTACTTC.

The sample holds one count of this clone. The chain is built from TRBV10-3 and TRBJ2-4, with D possibly matching TRBD2 (6 bases). Trimming stripped 1 base from V and 5 bases from J, with 9 bases between. The CDR3 contains 14 residues. Germline assignment: CDR1 ENHRY and CDR2 SYGVKD. This CDR3 is CAISEFSGENIQYF. The CDR3 DNA is TGTGCCATCAGTGAGTTTTCGGGGGAAAACATTCAGTACTTC.

The chain joins TRBV28 to TRBJ2-1, with 7 bases matching TRBD1. Looked up from germline, CDR1 is MDHEN and CDR2 is SYDVKM. The CDR3 extends over 14 amino acids. V shed 3 bases, J shed 4 bases, and the junction held 3 bases outside the gene matches. CDR3 DNA: TGTGCCAGCAGTTTTACAGGGGAGTACAATGAGCAGTTCTTC. Amino acids: CASSFTGEYNEQFF.

J is TRBJ2-3 and V is TRBV29-1; D is possibly TRBD2 (6 bases). Per germline, CDR1 SQVTM and CDR2 ANQGSEA. This CDR3 has 15 residues. V was trimmed by 5 bases and J by 1 base, leaving 16 bases between them. The CDR3: CSVTFGTRRTDTQYF. CDR3 nucleotide sequence: TGCAGCGTTACCTTCGGGACTCGTCGCACAGATACGCAGTATTTT.

As DNA, the CDR3 is TGTGCCAGCAGCGACCCGGACAGGGACCATGGCTACACCTTC. Protein: CASSDPDRDHGYTF. The chain carries TRBV9 and TRBJ1-2; 8 bases match TRBD1. The CDR3 is made up of 14 amino acids. Germline V gene lookup returns CDR1 SGDLS and CDR2 YYNGEE. The V gene end was trimmed by 3 bases and the J gene end by 6 bases; junction bases not matched to a gene: 7.

Worth noting for this clone: A junction boundary mismatches the germline segment, possibly from a read error. The J gene is TRBJ2-7, the V gene TRBV7-8; D possibly corresponds to TRBD2 (7 bases). This CDR3 is built from 12 residues. Looked up from germline, CDR1 is SGHVS and CDR2 is FQNEAQ. For the CDR3, the DNA is TGTGCCAGCAGCTTAGCGTCGGGGGGCCTAAACTTC. Encoded protein: CASSLASGGLNF.

The chain is built from TRBV29-1 and TRBJ2-3, with 8 bases aligning to TRBD2. J was trimmed by 2 bases and V by 5 bases; bases with no gene match: 9. Germline CDR1 SQVTM, CDR2 ANQGSEA. This CDR3 contains 15 residues. This CDR3 is CSVTREATVTDTQYF. CDR3 bases: TGCAGCGTTACGCGGGAGGCTACAGTCACAGATACGCAGTATTTT.

The chain recombines TRBV21-1 with TRBJ2-1; TRBD1 reflects the table's D call only, with no check against the DNA. TRBV21-1 is reported as a pseudogene. This CDR3 has 19 amino acids. DNA for the CDR3: TGTGCCAGCAGCAAAGTTAGGACAGGGGGTAATATTTCCTACAATGAGCAGTTCTTC. Translated, it gives CASSKVRTGGNISYNEQFF.

This clone was counted a single time. The rearrangement joins TRBV6-1 to TRBJ1-4; 10 bases align to TRBD1. After removal of 7 bases from V and 7 bases from J, the junction contained 6 bases not matched to a gene. Germline CDR1 reads MNHNS; CDR2 reads SASEGT. The CDR3 spans 14 residues. The CDR3 is CASMTDRGSEKLFF. The CDR3 region has the DNA TGTGCCAGCATGACGGACAGGGGGAGTGAAAAACTGTTTTTT.

The gene calls are TRBV28 and TRBJ2-3, with TRBD2 as a possible D gene (6 bases). The CDR3 totals 15 residues. Germline-derived CDR1 and CDR2 are MDHEN and SYDVKM. Trimming stripped 1 base from V and 2 bases from J, with 10 bases between. The DNA for the CDR3 is TGTGCCAGCAGTTTATCTTTAGCGGCCACAGATACGCAGTATTTT. Protein sequence: CASSLSLAATDTQYF.

The chain links TRBV30 to TRBJ2-3; 12 bases align to TRBD2. With V trimmed by 1 base and J by 5 bases, 13 bases remained unmatched. From germline, CDR1 is GTSNPN and CDR2 SVGIG (reference sequence). The CDR3 spans 18 residues. The CDR3: CAWSGLAGGSRRGDTQYF. The DNA of the CDR3 is TGTGCCTGGAGTGGCCTAGCGGGAGGGAGCCGACGCGGAGATACGCAGTATTTT.

This clone was picked up one time. The chain recombines TRBV4-3 with TRBJ1-3, with D unclear. The CDR3 sequence is 15 residues long. V lost 3 bases and J 0 bases, leaving 9 bases between the germline ends. The V gene's germline CDR1 is LGHNA and CDR2 YSLEER. The CDR3 coding sequence is TGCGCCAGCAGCCAGAGGGCCAGCTCTGGAAACACCATATATTTT. Encoded protein: CASSQRASSGNTIYF.

V is TRBV11-2 and J is TRBJ2-7; TRBD1 matches at 7 bases. The germline V gene encodes CDR1 SGHAT and CDR2 FQNNGV. Germline trimming cut 5 bases from V and 4 bases from J; bases unmatched to any gene: 17. CDR3 length: 17 residues. In DNA form, the CDR3 reads TGTGCCAGCAGCGCCGGGACAGACGGGACCGGCGGTTACGAGCAGTACTTC. This gives the protein CASSAGTDGTGGYEQYF.

The V and J genes are TRBV6-1 and TRBJ2-7; 11 nucleotides align to TRBD2. The V segment lost 6 bases and the J segment 7 bases; nucleotides outside the gene matches: 11. Germline CDR1 MNHNS, CDR2 SASEGT. The CDR3 consists of 15 residues. CDR3 loop: CASRGLAVERGEQYF. CDR3 DNA: TGTGCCAGCAGGGGACTAGCGGTTGAGAGAGGTGAGCAGTACTTC.

The CDR3 DNA follows: TGTGCCAGCAGCAAAGCGGGGGAAAACCGGGACAGGTTAGGAGGGGCCGGTCCGGAGGGAGCTTTCTTT. It yields the protein CASSKAGENRDRLGGAGPEGAFF. The chain joins TRBV21-1 to TRBJ1-1; TRBD1, the table's D call, lacks a check against the DNA. TRBV21-1 is assigned pseudogene status. The CDR3 sequence is 23 residues long.

The CDR3 DNA follows: TGTGCCAGTAGAGGACAGGGGCCTCGCTGGAACACCATATATTTT. Amino acids: CASRGQGPRWNTIYF. J is TRBJ1-3 and V is TRBV19; 9 positions match TRBD1. Unmatched junction bases numbered 10, after V lost 6 bases and J lost 7 bases. This CDR3 spans 15 amino acids. Germline loops: CDR1 LNHDA, CDR2 SQIVND (reference sequence). Using reference TRBV19 and TRBJ1-3 for the parts outside the CDR3, the full variable domain is DGGITQSPKYLFRKEGQNVTLSCEQNLNHDAMYWYRQDPGQGLRLIYYSQIVNDFQKGDIAEGYSVSREKKESFPLTVTSAQKNPTAFYLCASRGQGPRWNTIYFGEGSWLTVV.

The CDR3 DNA reads TGTGCCAGCAGGAGGTACGCGGGAGGGAGCACAGATACGCAGTATTTT. Protein product: CASRRYAGGSTDTQYF. This sequence joins TRBV6-4 and TRBJ2-3; 9 nucleotides line up with TRBD2. CDR3 size: 16 residues. Germline V gene sequence: CDR1 MRHNA, CDR2 SNTAGT. Trimming took 6 bases from V and 0 from J; bases not matched to a gene: 7.

This chain joins TRBV6-8 and TRBJ2-7; 7 nucleotides line up with TRBD1. V lost 5 bases to trimming and J lost 5 bases; unmatched junction nucleotides: 39. Germline V gene sequence: CDR1 MNHGY, CDR2 SAAAGT. CDR3 length: 24 residues. The CDR3 reads CASSPSRVGGVTSSTCRGSHEQYF. The CDR3 nucleotides read TGTGCCAGCAGTCCTTCGCGGGTAGGGGGAGTCACGAGCAGTACTTGCAGGGGGAGTCACGAGCAGTACTTC.